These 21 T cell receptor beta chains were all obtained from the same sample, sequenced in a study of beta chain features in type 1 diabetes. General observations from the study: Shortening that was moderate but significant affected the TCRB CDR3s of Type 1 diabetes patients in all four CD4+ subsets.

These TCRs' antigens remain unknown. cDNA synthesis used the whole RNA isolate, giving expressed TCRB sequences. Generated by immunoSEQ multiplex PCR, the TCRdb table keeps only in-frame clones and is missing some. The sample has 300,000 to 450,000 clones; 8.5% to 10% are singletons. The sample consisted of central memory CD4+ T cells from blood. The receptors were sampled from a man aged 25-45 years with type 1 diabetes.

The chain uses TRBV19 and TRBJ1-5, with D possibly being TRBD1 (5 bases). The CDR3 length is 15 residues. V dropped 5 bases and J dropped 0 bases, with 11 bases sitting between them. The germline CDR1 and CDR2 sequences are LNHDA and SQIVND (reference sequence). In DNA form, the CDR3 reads TGTGCCAGTAGTTGGGGGACGGCTAGCAATCAGCCCCAGCATTTT. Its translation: CASSWGTASNQPQHF.

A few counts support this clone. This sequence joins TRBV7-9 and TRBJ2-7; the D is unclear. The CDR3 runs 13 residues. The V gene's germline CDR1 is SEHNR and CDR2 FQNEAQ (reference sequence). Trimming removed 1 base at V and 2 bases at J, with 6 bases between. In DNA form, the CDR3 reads TGTGCCAGCAGCTTAGAGGTAACCTACGAGCAGTACTTC. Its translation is CASSLEVTYEQYF.

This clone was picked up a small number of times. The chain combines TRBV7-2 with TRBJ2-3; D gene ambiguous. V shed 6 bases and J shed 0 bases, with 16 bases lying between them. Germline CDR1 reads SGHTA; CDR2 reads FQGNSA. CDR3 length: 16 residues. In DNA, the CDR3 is TGTGCCAGCAGATCGCGGTATACGCAGAGCACAGATACGCAGTATTTT. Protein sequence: CASRSRYTQSTDTQYF.

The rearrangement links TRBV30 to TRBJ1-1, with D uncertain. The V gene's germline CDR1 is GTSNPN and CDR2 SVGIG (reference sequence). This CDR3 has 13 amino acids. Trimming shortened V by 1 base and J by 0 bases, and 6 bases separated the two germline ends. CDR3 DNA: TGTGCCTGGAGTGAGGATCTGAACACTGAAGCTTTCTTT. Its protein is CAWSEDLNTEAFF.

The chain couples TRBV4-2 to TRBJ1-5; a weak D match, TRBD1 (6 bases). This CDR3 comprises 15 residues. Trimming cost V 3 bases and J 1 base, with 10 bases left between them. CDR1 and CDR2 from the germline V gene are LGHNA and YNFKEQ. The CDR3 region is CASSHRQDSNQPQHF. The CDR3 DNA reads TGTGCCAGCAGCCACCGACAGGACAGCAATCAGCCCCAGCATTTT.

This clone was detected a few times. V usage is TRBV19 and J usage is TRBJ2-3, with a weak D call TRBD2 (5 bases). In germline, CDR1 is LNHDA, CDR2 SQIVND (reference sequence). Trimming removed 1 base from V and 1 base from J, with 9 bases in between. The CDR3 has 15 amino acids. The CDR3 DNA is TGTGCCAGTAGTATAGTGGACTCCCGCACAGATACGCAGTATTTT. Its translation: CASSIVDSRTDTQYF. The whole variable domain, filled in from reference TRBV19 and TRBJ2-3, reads DGGITQSPKYLFRKEGQNVTLSCEQNLNHDAMYWYRQDPGQGLRLIYYSQIVNDFQKGDIAEGYSVSREKKESFPLTVTSAQKNPTAFYLCASSIVDSRTDTQYFGPGTRLTVL.

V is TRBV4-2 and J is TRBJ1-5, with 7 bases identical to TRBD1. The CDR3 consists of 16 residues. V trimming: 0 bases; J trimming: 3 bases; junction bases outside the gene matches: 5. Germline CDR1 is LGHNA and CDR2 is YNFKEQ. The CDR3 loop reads CASSQEGQTINQPQHF. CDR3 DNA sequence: TGTGCCAGCAGCCAAGAGGGACAGACCATCAATCAGCCCCAGCATTTT.

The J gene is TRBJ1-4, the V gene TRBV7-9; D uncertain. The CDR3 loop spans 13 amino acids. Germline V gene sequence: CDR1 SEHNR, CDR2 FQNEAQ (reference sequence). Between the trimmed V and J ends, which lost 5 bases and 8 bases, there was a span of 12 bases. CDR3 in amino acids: CASSRLGREKLFF. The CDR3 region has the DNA TGTGCCAGCAGCCGACTTGGACGGGAAAAACTGTTTTTT.

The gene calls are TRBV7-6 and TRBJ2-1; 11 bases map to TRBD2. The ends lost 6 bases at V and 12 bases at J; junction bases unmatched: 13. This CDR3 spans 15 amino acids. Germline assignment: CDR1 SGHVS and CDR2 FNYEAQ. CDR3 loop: CASRATSGSFRGQFF. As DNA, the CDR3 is TGTGCCAGCAGAGCTACTAGCGGGAGTTTTAGGGGGCAGTTCTTC.

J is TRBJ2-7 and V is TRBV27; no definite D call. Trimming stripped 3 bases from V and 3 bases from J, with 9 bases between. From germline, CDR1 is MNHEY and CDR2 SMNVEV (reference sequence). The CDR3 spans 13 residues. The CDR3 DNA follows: TGTGCCAGCAGTTTCGCCCCGAGCTACGAGCAGTACTTC. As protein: CASSFAPSYEQYF.

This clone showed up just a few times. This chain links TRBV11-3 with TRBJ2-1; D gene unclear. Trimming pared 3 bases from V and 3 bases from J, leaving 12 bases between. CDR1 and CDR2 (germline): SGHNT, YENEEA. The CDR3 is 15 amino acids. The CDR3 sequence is CASSFGAVSYNEQFF. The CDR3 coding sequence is TGTGCCAGCAGCTTCGGCGCCGTCAGCTACAATGAGCAGTTCTTC. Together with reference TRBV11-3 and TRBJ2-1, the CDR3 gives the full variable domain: EAGVVQSPRYKIIEKKQPVAFWCNPISGHNTLYWYLQNLGQGPELLIRYENEEAVDDSQLPKDRFSAERLKGVDSTLKIQPAELGDSAVYLCASSFGAVSYNEQFFGPGTRLTVL.

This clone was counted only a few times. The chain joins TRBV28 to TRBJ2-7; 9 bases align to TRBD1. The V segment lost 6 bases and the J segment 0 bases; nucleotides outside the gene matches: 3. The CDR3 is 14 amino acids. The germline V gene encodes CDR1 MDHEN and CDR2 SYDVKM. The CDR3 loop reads CASSRTGVSYEQYF. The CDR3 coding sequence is TGTGCCAGCAGCCGGACAGGGGTCTCCTACGAGCAGTACTTC.

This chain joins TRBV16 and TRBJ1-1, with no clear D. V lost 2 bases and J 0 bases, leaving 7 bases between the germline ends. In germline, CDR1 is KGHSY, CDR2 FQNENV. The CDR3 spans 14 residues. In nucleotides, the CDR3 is TGTGCCAGCAGCCAAAATAGTCTGAACACTGAAGCTTTCTTT. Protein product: CASSQNSLNTEAFF.

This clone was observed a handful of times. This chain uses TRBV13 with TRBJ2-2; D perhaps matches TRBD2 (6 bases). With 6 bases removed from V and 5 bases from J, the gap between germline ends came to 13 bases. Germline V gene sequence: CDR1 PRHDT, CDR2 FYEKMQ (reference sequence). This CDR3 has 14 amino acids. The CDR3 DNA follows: TGTGCCAGCAGAAGACTAGTAGGGACCGGGGAGCTGTTTTTT. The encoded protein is CASRRLVGTGELFF.

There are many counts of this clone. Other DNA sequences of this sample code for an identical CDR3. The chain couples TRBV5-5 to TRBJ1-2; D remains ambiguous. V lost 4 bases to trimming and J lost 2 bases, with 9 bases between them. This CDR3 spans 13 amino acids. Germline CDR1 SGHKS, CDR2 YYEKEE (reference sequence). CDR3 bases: TGTGCCAGCAGCCCGGGGTTGAACTATGGCTACACCTTC. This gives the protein CASSPGLNYGYTF. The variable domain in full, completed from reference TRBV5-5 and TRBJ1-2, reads DAGVTQSPTHLIKTRGQQVTLRCSPISGHKSVSWYQQVLGQGPQFIFQYYEKEERGRGNFPDRFSARQFPNYSSELNVNALLLGDSALYLCASSPGLNYGYTFGSGTRLTVV.

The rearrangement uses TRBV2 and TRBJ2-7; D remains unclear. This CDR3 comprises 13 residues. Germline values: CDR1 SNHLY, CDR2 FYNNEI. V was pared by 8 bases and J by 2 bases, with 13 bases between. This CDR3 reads CASVGGVAYEQYF. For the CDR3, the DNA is TGTGCCAGCGTGGGCGGTGTTGCCTACGAGCAGTACTTC.

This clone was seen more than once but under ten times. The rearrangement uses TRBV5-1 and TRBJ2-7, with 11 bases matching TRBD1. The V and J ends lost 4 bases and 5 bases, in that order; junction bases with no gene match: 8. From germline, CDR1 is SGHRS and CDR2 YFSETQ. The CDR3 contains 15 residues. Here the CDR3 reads CASSAPDRGPDEQYF. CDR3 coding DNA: TGCGCCAGCAGCGCTCCGGACAGGGGGCCCGACGAGCAGTACTTC. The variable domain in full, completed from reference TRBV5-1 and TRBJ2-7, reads KAGVTQTPRYLIKTRGQQVTLSCSPISGHRSVSWYQQTPGQGLQFLFEYFSETQRNKGNFPGRFSGRQFSNSRSEMNVSTLELGDSALYLCASSAPDRGPDEQYFGPGTRLTVT.

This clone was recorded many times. This chain's CDR3 is CASSPDQGAHGYTF. CDR3 sequence (DNA): TGTGCCAGCAGCCCGGACCAGGGGGCTCATGGCTACACCTTC. V gene TRBV5-6 combines with J gene TRBJ1-2, with 8 nucleotides matching TRBD1. This CDR3 region has 14 residues. Per the germline V gene, CDR1 is SGHDT and CDR2 is YYEEEE. V dropped 4 bases and J dropped 6; count of bases not matched to a gene: 8.

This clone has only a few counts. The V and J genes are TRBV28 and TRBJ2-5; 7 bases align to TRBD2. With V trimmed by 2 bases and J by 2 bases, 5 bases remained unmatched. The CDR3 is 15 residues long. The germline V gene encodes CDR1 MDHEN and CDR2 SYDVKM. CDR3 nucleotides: TGTGCCAGCAGTTTAAGACGGGGGGTTCAAGAGACCCAGTACTTC. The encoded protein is CASSLRRGVQETQYF.

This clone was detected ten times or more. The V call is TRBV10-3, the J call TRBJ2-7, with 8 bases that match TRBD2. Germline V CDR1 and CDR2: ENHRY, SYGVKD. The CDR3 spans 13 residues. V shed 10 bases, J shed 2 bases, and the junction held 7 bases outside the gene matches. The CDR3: CATSGGFTYEQYF. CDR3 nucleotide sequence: TGTGCCACCAGCGGGGGCTTCACCTACGAGCAGTACTTC.

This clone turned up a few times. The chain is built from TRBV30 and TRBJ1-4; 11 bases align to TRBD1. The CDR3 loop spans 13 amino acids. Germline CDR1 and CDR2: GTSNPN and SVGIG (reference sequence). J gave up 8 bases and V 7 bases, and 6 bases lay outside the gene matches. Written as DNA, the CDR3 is TGTGCCTTGCGGGGACAGGGGGAAGAAAAACTGTTTTTT. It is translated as CALRGQGEEKLFF.